Following are 13 T cell receptor beta chains from one sample sequenced in a study of CD8 T cells in Susac syndrome. A quantity of roughly 0.5 to 1 ug RNA underwent reverse transcription using random hexamers. TCRdb called the immunoSEQ multiplex PCR reads again in MiXCR, with one record for every CDR3 protein. The sample lists 150,000 to 200,000 distinct CDR3 sequences; just over 90% were seen once. The sequenced material came from CD4+ T cells from PBMCs. These receptors were collected from a human donor in good health.

This chain joins TRBV12-3 or TRBV12-4 and TRBJ1-1; D is unclear. The CDR3 length is 13 residues. Trimming took off 4 bases at V and 4 bases at J, with 10 bases between the two ends. The CDR3, as DNA: TGTGCCAGCAGTTCCGGGATAATCACTGAAGCTTTCTTT. Its protein is CASSSGIITEAFF.

This chain connects TRBV5-6 to TRBJ1-2; 11 bases are shared with TRBD1. The CDR3 has 15 amino acids. V lost 0 bases and J lost 3; bases outside the gene matches: 1. CDR1 SGHDT and CDR2 YYEEEE come from the germline V gene. CDR3 residues: CASSLVGQGDYGYTF. The CDR3 coding sequence is TGTGCCAGCAGCTTGGTGGGACAGGGGGACTATGGCTACACCTTC.

The chain links TRBV6-1 to TRBJ2-5; 9 bases map to TRBD1. After removal of 5 bases from V and 3 bases from J, the junction contained 7 bases not matched to a gene. The CDR3 consists of 15 residues. Germline values: CDR1 MNHNS, CDR2 SASEGT. CDR3 sequence: CASSSRQGGEETQYF. The DNA of the CDR3 is TGTGCCAGCAGTAGTCGACAGGGGGGGGAAGAGACCCAGTACTTC.

This chain connects TRBV9 to TRBJ1-3; D may be TRBD1 (5 bases). The V end was cut by 4 bases, the J end by 1 base, with 18 bases between. CDR3 length: 17 amino acids. CDR1 and CDR2 from the germline V gene are SGDLS and YYNGEE. This chain's CDR3 is CASSPGAYATSGNTIYF. CDR3 sequence (DNA): TGTGCCAGCAGCCCCGGGGCATACGCGACTTCTGGAAACACCATATATTTT.

This clonotype was seen a single time. V gene TRBV28 combines with J gene TRBJ1-5; D unresolved. CDR1 is MDHEN, CDR2 SYDVKM, per germline. V was cut by 1 base and J by 2 bases, with 6 bases left in between. The CDR3 length is 14 residues. DNA of the CDR3: TGTGCCAGCAGTTTATTGGTTGGCAATCAGCCCCAGCATTTT. It translates to CASSLLVGNQPQHF.

The table lists this clonotype with a count of one. The chain couples TRBV15 to TRBJ2-5; D uncertain. CDR3 size: 17 residues. V was cut by 1 base and J by 1 base, with 16 bases left in between. Germline V gene sequence: CDR1 LNHNV, CDR2 YYDKDF (reference sequence). The CDR3 spells CATSRGRSRRSQETQYF. The CDR3 coding sequence is TGTGCCACCAGCAGAGGAAGATCGCGCCGGTCCCAAGAGACCCAGTACTTC.

The chain joins TRBV7-9 to TRBJ2-7, with TRBD1 as a possible D gene (5 bases). Per germline, CDR1 SEHNR and CDR2 FQNEAQ (reference sequence). Trimming left V 1 base short and J 3 bases short, with 10 bases between. This CDR3 is 14 amino acids long. The CDR3 region has the DNA TGTGCCAGCAGCTTAGGTCAGGGTTTCTACGAGCAGTACTTC. Amino acid sequence: CASSLGQGFYEQYF.

This chain joins TRBV5-6 and TRBJ1-5; perhaps TRBD1 as D (6 bases). The CDR3 runs 15 residues. The V end was cut by 3 bases, the J end by 6 bases, with 16 bases between. Germline CDR1 SGHDT, CDR2 YYEEEE. CDR3 region: CASSSAGAETQPQHF. The CDR3 nucleotides read TGTGCCAGCAGCTCGGCAGGGGCGGAAACTCAGCCCCAGCATTTT.

The rearrangement links TRBV6-5 to TRBJ1-1; 11 bases line up with TRBD1. The CDR3 totals 15 residues. Trimming removed 1 base from V and 4 bases from J; junction bases left unmatched: 2. Germline loops: CDR1 MNHEY, CDR2 SVGAGI. CDR3 coding DNA: TGTGCCAGCAGTTACTTGGGACAGGGGGTCACTGAAGCTTTCTTT. Translating gives CASSYLGQGVTEAFF.

The V call is TRBV20-1, the J call TRBJ2-1; 13 bases align to TRBD2. V trimming: 6 bases; J trimming: 7 bases; junction bases outside the gene matches: 12. Germline lookup yields CDR1 DFQATT and CDR2 SNEGSKA (reference sequence). CDR3 length equals 16 residues. As DNA, the CDR3 is TGCAGTGCCAGGACTAGCGGGGGACTTCGTAGTAATGAGCAGTTCTTC. This sequence encodes CSARTSGGLRSNEQFF.

CDR3 sequence: CSGWTGGSNTQYF. CDR3 bases: TGCAGTGGATGGACAGGGGGCTCAAATACGCAGTATTTT. The chain carries TRBV29-1 and TRBJ2-3; 11 positions agree with TRBD1. CDR3 length equals 13 residues. Germline lookup yields CDR1 SQVTM and CDR2 ANQGSEA.

Written as DNA, the CDR3 is TGTGCCAGCAGCTCCGGGGGGGCAGGTTTTTACGAGCAGTACTTC. Protein product: CASSSGGAGFYEQYF. The chain links TRBV7-3 to TRBJ2-7, with 8 bases fitting TRBD2. V lost 4 bases, J lost 4 bases, and 9 bases stayed unmatched. The germline CDR1 and CDR2 sequences are SGHTA and FQGTGA. The CDR3 sequence is 15 residues long. The whole variable domain, remainder taken from reference TRBV7-3 and TRBJ2-7, is GAGVSQTPSNKVTEKGKYVELRCDPISGHTALYWYRQSLGQGPEFLIYFQGTGAADDSGLPNDRFFAVRPEGSVSTLKIQRTERGDSAVYLCASSSGGAGFYEQYFGPGTRLTVT.

The V call is TRBV7-8, the J call TRBJ2-3; TRBD1 matches at 9 bases. Germline lookup yields CDR1 SGHVS and CDR2 FQNEAQ. The CDR3 is 16 amino acids. The junction had 5 bases not matched to a gene; V was cut back by 1 base and J by 3 bases. The chain's CDR3 is CASSLDRDRATDTQYF. In nucleotides, the CDR3 is TGTGCCAGCAGCTTAGACCGGGACAGGGCGACAGATACGCAGTATTTT.